The 27 T cell receptor beta chains listed next were all sequenced from one sample in a study of T-cell reconstitution after alpha-beta-depleted transplantation in children. Unique molecular identifiers tagged the TCRbeta library. One entry per CDR3 protein results from TCRdb running MiXCR on the PCR reads. The sample holds hundreds of thousands of distinct CDR3 sequences, about 16% seen once. The source was PBMCs, mostly from graft donor cells, collected 360 days after TCRalphabeta/CD19-depleted stem cell transplant. The receptors shown here come from a boy younger than two who had a stem cell transplant for Wiskott-Aldrich syndrome, so the T cells may come from the graft donor.

The V call is TRBV6-2 or TRBV6-3, the J call TRBJ2-3, with D tentatively TRBD2 (6 bases). The CDR3 totals 16 residues. V lost 4 bases to trimming and J lost 2 bases, with 16 bases between them. Germline values: CDR1 MNHEY, CDR2 SVGEGT. The CDR3 protein is CASSFRQGRDTDTQYF. CDR3 nucleotides: TGTGCCAGCAGTTTTCGTCAAGGGCGGGACACAGATACGCAGTATTTT.

This clonotype appeared a few times. The chain recombines TRBV7-9 with TRBJ2-3; possibly TRBD1 for D (6 bases). CDR1 is SEHNR, CDR2 FQNEAQ, per germline (reference sequence). CDR3 size: 15 residues. V gave up 1 base and J gave up 2 bases, with 10 bases separating them. CDR3 sequence reads: CASSLGQAFTDTQYF. DNA of the CDR3: TGTGCCAGCAGCTTAGGACAGGCTTTCACAGATACGCAGTATTTT.

This clonotype showed up just once. The chain uses TRBV18 and TRBJ2-3; 9 nucleotides match TRBD1. Germline CDR1 is KGHSH and CDR2 is LQKENI. The V and J ends lost 3 bases and 5 bases, in that order; junction bases with no gene match: 3. CDR3 length: 14 residues. The CDR3 reads CASSPDRGGDTQYF. The CDR3 DNA sequence: TGTGCCAGCTCACCGGACAGGGGAGGAGATACGCAGTATTTT.

This clonotype has only a few counts. This sequence joins TRBV11-1 and TRBJ2-1, with D maybe TRBD2 (8 bases). This CDR3 is built from 18 residues. Germline lookup yields CDR1 SGHAT and CDR2 FQDESV (reference sequence). Trimming removed 5 bases from V and 2 bases from J, with 22 bases in between. In DNA form, the CDR3 reads TGTGCCAGCAGCCAGGGGGGGAGCGGGGGTTACCCCTACAATGAGCAGTTCTTC. This gives the protein CASSQGGSGGYPYNEQFF.

The chain has TRBV20-1 and TRBJ2-3; D might be TRBD2 (6 bases). CDR3 length: 13 residues. V was clipped by 5 bases and J by 2 bases, with 11 bases between them. From germline, CDR1 is DFQATT and CDR2 SNEGSKA (reference sequence). DNA for the CDR3: TGCAGTGCTTTTGGGACTCCCACAGATACGCAGTATTTT. It specifies CSAFGTPTDTQYF.

The chain couples TRBV3-1 to TRBJ1-2; D is possibly TRBD1 (6 bases). CDR3 size: 13 residues. V was clipped by 2 bases and J by 6 bases, with 10 bases between them. From germline, CDR1 is LGHDT and CDR2 YNNKEL (reference sequence). The CDR3 nucleotides read TGTGCCAGCAGCCAAACAGGGAGGCATGGCTACACCTTC. Translating gives CASSQTGRHGYTF. Drawing the rest from reference TRBV3-1 and TRBJ1-2, the complete variable domain is DTAVSQTPKYLVTQMGNDKSIKCEQNLGHDTMYWYKQDSKKFLKIMFSYNNKELIINETVPNRFSPKSPDKAHLNLHINSLELGDSAVYFCASSQTGRHGYTFGSGTRLTVV.

Comment on this clonotype: A read error may produce the germline difference seen at one junction end. The genes are TRBV7-8 and TRBJ2-6; D gene uncertain. Germline CDR1 SGHVS, CDR2 FQNEAQ. This CDR3 spans 18 amino acids. CDR3 sequence: CASSHRVNAFSGSNVLTF. CDR3 DNA: TGTGCCAGCAGCCACCGGGTTAACGCCTTCTCTGGGTCCAACGTCCTGACTTTC.

The CDR3 is CASSSRASGVNTEAFF. The CDR3 bases are TGCGCCAGCAGCAGCAGGGCCAGTGGGGTGAACACTGAAGCTTTCTTT. The rearrangement joins TRBV4-1 to TRBJ1-1; maybe TRBD1 (5 bases). The CDR3 contains 16 residues. The ends were cut back, 5 bases at V and 0 bases at J, with 16 bases in the middle. CDR1 and CDR2 (germline): MGHRA, YSYEKL.

This clonotype was observed a handful of times. V and J are TRBV11-2 and TRBJ2-5; 8 nucleotides agree with TRBD1. The junction had 3 bases not matched to a gene; V was cut back by 5 bases and J by 7 bases. The CDR3 contains 12 residues. The germline CDR1 and CDR2 sequences are SGHAT and FQNNGV. DNA for the CDR3: TGTGCCAGCAGCCCCCAGGGGGCGACCCAGTACTTC. Residues: CASSPQGATQYF.

The chain employs TRBV11-3 and TRBJ2-2, with D perhaps matching TRBD1 or TRBD2 (5 bases each). Germline CDR1 is SGHNT and CDR2 is YENEEA. The CDR3 has 17 amino acids. Trimming pared 0 bases from V and 0 bases from J, leaving 11 bases between. CDR3 sequence (DNA): TGTGCCAGCAGCTTAGATATCTGGGACCCGAACACCGGGGAGCTGTTTTTT. It yields the protein CASSLDIWDPNTGELFF.

This clonotype was seen more than once but under ten times. CDR3 sequence: CASSQASGANVLTF. Written as DNA, the CDR3 is TGTGCCAGCAGCCAGGCCTCTGGGGCCAACGTCCTGACTTTC. The V and J genes are TRBV7-2 and TRBJ2-6, with D unresolved. Germline CDR1 reads SGHTA; CDR2 reads FQGNSA. This CDR3 is built from 14 residues. The ends were cut back, 5 bases at V and 0 bases at J, with 5 bases in the middle.

The sample holds a few counts of this clonotype. The J gene is TRBJ1-2, the V gene TRBV2; 7 bases are shared with TRBD1. Per the germline V gene, CDR1 is SNHLY and CDR2 is FYNNEI. There are 14 residues in the CDR3. The junction had 12 bases not matched to a gene; V was cut back by 6 bases and J by 8 bases. The CDR3 is CASRNRQGVWGYTF. CDR3 DNA sequence: TGTGCCAGCAGGAACCGACAGGGCGTATGGGGCTACACCTTC.

CDR3 sequence (DNA): TGTGCCACCAGTGATGGGACAGGGAAGAGGTACGAGCAGTACTTC. It translates to CATSDGTGKRYEQYF. The rearrangement uses TRBV24-1 and TRBJ2-7, with 9 bases aligning to TRBD1. J gave up 4 bases and V 3 bases, and 6 bases lay outside the gene matches. Germline values: CDR1 KGHDR, CDR2 SFDVKD. CDR3 length: 15 amino acids.

This clonotype was detected only a few times. The gene calls are TRBV19 and TRBJ2-5, with TRBD2 as a possible D gene (6 bases). The CDR3 is made up of 16 amino acids. Germline loops: CDR1 LNHDA, CDR2 SQIVND (reference sequence). V lost 5 bases, J lost 5 bases, and 21 bases lay in between. As DNA, the CDR3 is TGTGCCAGTAGTCCTCTGAGAGAGGCGGGACGTGAGACCCAGTACTTC. Amino acids: CASSPLREAGRETQYF.

This clonotype has a handful of counts. This chain's CDR3 is CASSLNPAGLYEQYF. In DNA, the CDR3 is TGCGCCAGCAGCTTGAATCCAGCGGGACTTTACGAGCAGTACTTC. This chain links TRBV5-1 with TRBJ2-7, with TRBD2 matching over 7 bases. The germline gives CDR1 SGHRS, CDR2 YFSETQ. V lost 1 base, J lost 4 bases, and 8 bases stayed unmatched. This CDR3 comprises 15 residues.

The CDR3 region has the DNA TGTGCCAGCAGTATAAGAGGCGAAGAGACCCAGTACTTC. This sequence encodes CASSIRGEETQYF. The V and J genes are TRBV27 and TRBJ2-5; D is unresolved. The CDR3 totals 13 residues. Germline assignment: CDR1 MNHEY and CDR2 SMNVEV (reference sequence). V gave up 5 bases and J gave up 3 bases, with 10 bases separating them.

Many counts were recorded for this clonotype. The rearrangement uses TRBV4-3 and TRBJ2-7; D is ambiguous. From germline, CDR1 is LGHNA and CDR2 YSLEER. There are 13 residues in the CDR3. The V end lost 1 base, the J end lost 4 bases, and 8 bases lay between the germline ends. CDR3: CASSQGIGYEQYF. The DNA of the CDR3 is TGCGCCAGCAGCCAAGGGATAGGATACGAGCAGTACTTC.

This sequence joins TRBV12-3 or TRBV12-4 and TRBJ2-5; no reliable D call. Trimming shortened V by 5 bases and J by 1 base, and 14 bases separated the two germline ends. The CDR3 covers 15 residues. CDR3 region: CASSPTTRFQETQYF. The CDR3 region has the DNA TGTGCCAGCAGTCCGACGACACGGTTCCAAGAGACCCAGTACTTC.

The chain employs TRBV5-1 and TRBJ1-2; possibly TRBD1 for D (6 bases). Germline-derived CDR1 and CDR2 are SGHRS and YFSETQ. The V end was cut by 4 bases, the J end by 7 bases, with 17 bases between. This CDR3 region has 14 residues. The CDR3 sequence: CASSIQGGGFGYTF. The CDR3 DNA is TGCGCCAGCAGCATACAGGGAGGTGGTTTTGGCTACACCTTC.

The chain is built from TRBV6-2 or TRBV6-3 and TRBJ1-1; D may be TRBD1 (6 bases). CDR1 MNHEY and CDR2 SVGEGT come from the germline V gene. The CDR3 runs 15 residues. Trimming cost V 6 bases and J 3 bases, with 17 bases left between them. The CDR3 region is CASSPGGKGDTEAFF. In nucleotides, the CDR3 is TGTGCCAGCAGCCCCGGGGGCAAAGGGGACACTGAAGCTTTCTTT.

The chain combines TRBV11-1 with TRBJ2-4; D ambiguous. The CDR3 has 19 amino acids. Trimming left V 5 bases short and J 0 bases short, with 23 bases between. Germline assignment: CDR1 SGHAT and CDR2 FQDESV (reference sequence). The CDR3 sequence: CASSPTLDKLLRAKNIQYF. The DNA of the CDR3 is TGTGCCAGCAGCCCTACCTTAGACAAACTGTTGAGAGCCAAAAACATTCAGTACTTC.

V is TRBV10-3 and J is TRBJ2-3; 16 bases map to TRBD2. The CDR3 covers 17 residues. The V gene's germline CDR1 is ENHRY and CDR2 SYGVKD. Unmatched junction bases numbered 14, after V lost 10 bases and J lost 7 bases. The CDR3 is CATETGTSGGATYTQYF. The CDR3 region has the DNA TGTGCCACTGAGACCGGGACTAGCGGGGGGGCCACCTATACGCAGTATTTT.

V gene TRBV3-1 combines with J gene TRBJ2-2; the match to TRBD2 covers 7 bases. This CDR3 comprises 18 residues. Germline V gene lookup returns CDR1 LGHDT and CDR2 YNNKEL (reference sequence). The trim removed 4 bases at V and 0 bases at J, leaving 11 bases unmatched. The CDR3 here is CASSLAYPLAPNTGELFF. CDR3 coding DNA: TGTGCCAGCAGCCTCGCATACCCACTAGCGCCGAACACCGGGGAGCTGTTTTTT.

The J gene is TRBJ2-7, the V gene TRBV7-9; either TRBD1 or TRBD2 may supply D (6 bases each). The CDR3 is 16 residues long. V lost 1 base and J lost 5, with 18 bases in between. Germline CDR1 reads SEHNR; CDR2 reads FQNEAQ (reference sequence). The DNA of the CDR3 is TGTGCCAGCAGCTTAGTCTGGCCGGCAGGGGAGGACGAGCAGTACTTC. Its protein is CASSLVWPAGEDEQYF.

V gene TRBV4-3 combines with J gene TRBJ2-1, with D tentatively TRBD2 (5 bases). V lost 3 bases, J lost 9 bases, and 9 bases lay in between. This CDR3 is built from 12 residues. Germline V gene lookup returns CDR1 LGHNA and CDR2 YSLEER. CDR3 sequence (DNA): TGCGCCAGCAGCCACCCCGGGGTTGAGCAGTTCTTC. Amino acid sequence: CASSHPGVEQFF.

The chain couples TRBV7-9 to TRBJ2-3, with 10 bases aligning to TRBD1. J gave up 9 bases and V 10 bases, and 10 bases lay outside the gene matches. The germline V gene has CDR1 SEHNR and CDR2 FQNEAQ (reference sequence). This CDR3 contains 13 residues. For the CDR3, the DNA is TGTGCCACCCGACTTGGACAGGGGGGGACGCAGTATTTT. It encodes CATRLGQGGTQYF.

V gene TRBV7-9 combines with J gene TRBJ2-2, with 9 bases that match TRBD2. Germline V gene data show CDR1 as SEHNR and CDR2 as FQNEAQ (reference sequence). This CDR3 contains 17 residues. V dropped 3 bases and J dropped 6; count of bases not matched to a gene: 11. The CDR3 DNA is TGTGCCAGCAGCTTTCAGACTAGCGGAAAGATTCCCGGGGAGCTGTTTTTT. Translated, it gives CASSFQTSGKIPGELFF.